The 30 T cell receptor beta chains given below trace back to one sample, sequenced in a study of shared clonotypes between healthy human individuals. Some clones are missing from TCRdb's copy, which holds only in-frame ones; the method was immunoSEQ multiplex PCR. This table holds about 480,000 clones, over 75% found once. Sequencing was carried out using PBMCs. These receptors came from a woman aged 40 to 50 in good health. Some clones in this sample may be carry-over from other donors' samples.

The chain employs TRBV6-1 and TRBJ1-5; D is unresolved. This CDR3 is built from 13 residues. Trimming pared 4 bases from V and 7 bases from J, leaving 11 bases between. Germline V lookup: CDR1 MNHNS, CDR2 SASEGT. The CDR3 nucleotides are TGTGCCAGCAGTGTAGACCTAGGCCAGCCCCAGCATTTT. This codes for CASSVDLGQPQHF.

A remark on this clone: A far larger clone lies a single base away; this is likely a read error. The same CDR3 arises from other DNA sequences in this sample as well. This chain links TRBV4-3 with TRBJ1-1; TRBD1 is a possible D gene (6 bases). CDR1 and CDR2 (germline): LGHNA, YSLEER. This CDR3 has 15 amino acids. The CDR3 sequence is CASSQDNRAGTEAFF. CDR3 sequence (DNA): TGCGCCAGCAGCCAAGATAACAGGGCAGGCACTGAAGCTTTCTTC.

CDR3 amino acids: CASSLELQGYTF. As DNA, the CDR3 is TGTGCCAGCAGCTTAGAGTTACAAGGCTACACCTTC. V gene TRBV7-9 combines with J gene TRBJ1-2; D gene ambiguous. This CDR3 is 12 amino acids long. Germline values: CDR1 SEHNR, CDR2 FQNEAQ (reference sequence). The ends were cut back, 1 base at V and 8 bases at J, with 8 bases in the middle.

Note on this clone: A far larger clone is a single base away, which makes a read error likely. This sample includes further DNA sequences coding for the same CDR3. V is TRBV30 and J is TRBJ2-7; TRBD2 aligns across 8 bases. V was clipped by 0 bases and J by 1 base; unmatched bases: 5. This CDR3 is built from 15 residues. Germline lookup yields CDR1 GTSNPN and CDR2 SVGIG (reference sequence). The CDR3 DNA follows: TGTGCCTGGAGTGTACAGGGACTAGAATCCTACGAGCAGTACTTC. Its translation: CAWSVQGLESYEQYF.

This chain connects TRBV5-1 to TRBJ1-4; D may be TRBD1 (6 bases). This CDR3 spans 15 amino acids. In germline, CDR1 is SGHRS, CDR2 YFSETQ. Trimming stripped 0 bases from V and 7 bases from J, with 13 bases between. The CDR3 spells CASSLGARTAEKLFF. Written as DNA, the CDR3 is TGCGCCAGCAGCTTGGGTGCTAGGACAGCTGAAAAACTGTTTTTT.

This chain joins TRBV6-6 and TRBJ1-1; D gene ambiguous. CDR3 length equals 15 residues. V lost 3 bases, J lost 1 base, and 12 bases lay in between. Germline-derived CDR1 and CDR2 are MNHNY and SVGAGI (reference sequence). This CDR3 is CASSYPGGRNTEAFF. As DNA, the CDR3 is TGTGCCAGCAGTTATCCGGGAGGGAGGAACACTGAAGCTTTCTTT.

This clone was counted once. V is TRBV9 and J is TRBJ2-1; 9 bases are a match to TRBD2. The J segment lost 0 bases and the V segment lost 2 bases, leaving 3 bases of the junction unmatched. The CDR3 extends over 16 amino acids. CDR1 SGDLS and CDR2 YYNGEE come from the germline V gene. CDR3 DNA: TGTGCCAGCAGCGTGGGACTAGCCAGCTCCTACAATGAGCAGTTCTTC. Protein sequence: CASSVGLASSYNEQFF.

The gene calls are TRBV21-1 and TRBJ1-1. TRBV21-1 is annotated as a pseudogene. The length of the CDR3 is 13 residues. This CDR3 is CASSNWGDTEAFF. The CDR3, as DNA: TGTGCCAGCAGCAATTGGGGAGACACTGAAGCTTTCTTT.

The CDR3 loop reads CARSLVSGSYNEQFF. The DNA for the CDR3 is TGTGCCAGAAGCTTGGTTAGCGGCTCCTACAATGAGCAGTTCTTC. The chain is built from TRBV5-3 and TRBJ2-1, with TRBD2 as a possible D gene (6 bases). TRBV5-3 is labeled an ORF, and its function is uncertain. The CDR3 consists of 15 residues. The V end was cut by 0 bases, the J end by 0 bases, with 7 bases between.

The V gene is TRBV5-1, the J gene TRBJ1-1; D not resolved. Germline CDR1 reads SGHRS; CDR2 reads YFSETQ. The CDR3 covers 15 residues. Trimming pared 0 bases from V and 1 base from J, leaving 10 bases between. Here the CDR3 reads CASSLGGRQNTEAFF. CDR3 bases: TGCGCCAGCAGCTTGGGTGGACGGCAGAACACTGAAGCTTTCTTT. The variable domain in full, with the rest retrieved from reference TRBV5-1 and TRBJ1-1, is KAGVTQTPRYLIKTRGQQVTLSCSPISGHRSVSWYQQTPGQGLQFLFEYFSETQRNKGNFPGRFSGRQFSNSRSEMNVSTLELGDSALYLCASSLGGRQNTEAFFGQGTRLTVV.

The J gene is TRBJ2-1, the V gene TRBV29-1, with 11 bases lining up with TRBD1. Germline V gene lookup returns CDR1 SQVTM and CDR2 ANQGSEA. The V segment lost 4 bases and the J segment 6 bases; nucleotides outside the gene matches: 2. The CDR3 spans 13 residues. CDR3 protein: CSVAGTGGNEQFF. DNA of the CDR3: TGCAGCGTTGCTGGGACAGGGGGCAATGAGCAGTTCTTC.

This clone was observed a few times. The chain links TRBV5-1 to TRBJ2-1, with 11 bases fitting TRBD2. Germline V gene data show CDR1 as SGHRS and CDR2 as YFSETQ. V shed 5 bases, J shed 9 bases, and the junction held 10 bases outside the gene matches. The CDR3 is 15 residues long. The chain's CDR3 is CASRPTSGSGLEQFF. CDR3 DNA sequence: TGCGCCAGCAGACCCACTAGCGGGAGTGGGCTTGAGCAGTTCTTC.

V usage is TRBV28 and J usage is TRBJ1-5; D is unclear. Germline V lookup: CDR1 MDHEN, CDR2 SYDVKM. Trimming stripped 4 bases from V and 7 bases from J, with 5 bases between. The CDR3 sequence is 11 residues long. This CDR3 is CASSSLQPQHF. Written as DNA, the CDR3 is TGTGCCAGCAGTTCACTGCAGCCCCAGCATTTT.

This clone appeared once. The chain has TRBV5-3 and TRBJ2-2; possible D gene TRBD2, 5 bases. TRBV5-3 falls under the ORF class, with uncertain function. Trimming pared 1 base from V and 6 bases from J, leaving 10 bases between. CDR3 length: 14 amino acids. The CDR3 spells CARSLRLEAGELFF. The DNA for the CDR3 is TGTGCCAGAAGCTTGAGACTGGAGGCCGGGGAGCTGTTTTTT.

The chain has TRBV7-8 and TRBJ2-7, with 7 bases lining up with TRBD2. Losses at the gene ends were 5 bases for V and 3 bases for J; bases not matched to a gene: 16. The CDR3 has 17 residues. The germline V gene has CDR1 SGHVS and CDR2 FQNEAQ. CDR3 bases: TGTGCCAGCAGCCTTAGGCGGGGAGGGATGCCCTTCTACGAGCAGTACTTC. Amino acids: CASSLRRGGMPFYEQYF.

For this clone: One end of the junction varies from germline; a read error may be responsible. The chain couples TRBV30 to TRBJ1-5, with D possibly TRBD1 on 5 matching bases. CDR1 is GTSNPN, CDR2 SVGIG, per germline (reference sequence). This CDR3 has 14 amino acids. The CDR3 protein is CAWTDRAVMQPRHF. DNA of the CDR3: TGTGCCTGGACTGACAGAGCCGTAATGCAGCCCCGGCATTTT.

The V gene is TRBV27, the J gene TRBJ2-1, with D perhaps matching TRBD2 (5 bases). Germline V gene lookup returns CDR1 MNHEY and CDR2 SMNVEV (reference sequence). This CDR3 contains 15 residues. The V and J ends lost 5 bases and 0 bases respectively, with 11 bases between them. CDR3 region: CASSPEGASYNEQFF. The CDR3 DNA reads TGTGCCAGCAGTCCCGAGGGAGCCTCCTACAATGAGCAGTTCTTC.

The chain has TRBV11-2 and TRBJ2-3; 10 bases fit TRBD2. CDR1 and CDR2 (germline): SGHAT, FQNNGV. The CDR3 is made up of 16 amino acids. The J segment lost 4 bases and the V segment lost 5 bases, leaving 9 bases of the junction unmatched. Here the CDR3 reads CASSRTSGTSADTQYF. The CDR3 coding sequence is TGTGCCAGCAGCCGGACTAGCGGCACCTCGGCAGATACGCAGTATTTT.

The chain uses TRBV7-9 and TRBJ2-3; 7 nucleotides align to TRBD2. The V and J ends lost 3 bases and 4 bases, in that order; junction bases with no gene match: 7. Germline V gene data show CDR1 as SEHNR and CDR2 as FQNEAQ (reference sequence). This CDR3 contains 15 residues. The CDR3 region has the DNA TGTGCCAGCAGCTTTTGGGGGGGTTCTCCAGATACGCAGTATTTT. This codes for CASSFWGGSPDTQYF.

The genes are TRBV6-6 and TRBJ2-6, with 10 nucleotides matching TRBD1. After removal of 8 bases from V and 4 bases from J, the junction contained 8 bases not matched to a gene. Germline V gene sequence: CDR1 MNHNY, CDR2 SVGAGI (reference sequence). There are 16 residues in the CDR3. CDR3 sequence: CASGDRGPSGANVLTF. The CDR3 region has the DNA TGTGCCAGCGGGGACAGGGGTCCGTCCGGGGCCAACGTCCTGACTTTC.

This sequence joins TRBV9 and TRBJ2-5, with a tentative D call TRBD2 (6 bases). Germline-derived CDR1 and CDR2 are SGDLS and YYNGEE. The CDR3 has 15 residues. Trimming took off 1 base at V and 5 bases at J, with 15 bases between the two ends. CDR3 loop: CASSVTAAGYETQYF. DNA of the CDR3: TGTGCCAGCAGCGTAACCGCCGCGGGGTATGAGACCCAGTACTTC.

V usage is TRBV19 and J usage is TRBJ2-4, with D perhaps matching TRBD1 or TRBD2 (5 bases each). Germline CDR1 and CDR2: LNHDA and SQIVND (reference sequence). CDR3 size: 13 residues. Trimming removed 5 bases at V and 2 bases at J, with 7 bases between. In nucleotides, the CDR3 is TGTGCCAGTAGTGAGGGACCCAAAAACATTCAGTACTTC. Translation: CASSEGPKNIQYF.

V usage is TRBV18 and J usage is TRBJ2-7; possibly TRBD1 for D (5 bases). The CDR3 sequence is 12 residues long. With 3 bases removed from V and 7 bases from J, the gap between germline ends came to 10 bases. Germline CDR1 and CDR2: KGHSH and LQKENI. The CDR3 DNA sequence: TGTGCCAGCTCACCCGACAGTCGGGAGCAGTACTTC. As protein: CASSPDSREQYF.

The chain is built from TRBV19 and TRBJ1-5; TRBD1 matches at 9 bases. Unmatched junction bases numbered 4, after V lost 4 bases and J lost 3 bases. Germline loops: CDR1 LNHDA, CDR2 SQIVND (reference sequence). This CDR3 spans 15 amino acids. The CDR3 region is CASSTTGGHNQPQHF. The CDR3 coding sequence is TGTGCCAGTAGTACGACAGGGGGTCACAATCAGCCCCAGCATTTT.

V and J are TRBV14 and TRBJ2-2; the D gene is possibly TRBD2 (6 bases). The CDR3 length is 16 residues. V lost 2 bases and J 9 bases, leaving 19 bases between the germline ends. Germline V gene sequence: CDR1 SGHDN, CDR2 FVKESK. CDR3 region: CASSQRGLDELRELFF. In DNA form, the CDR3 reads TGTGCCAGCAGCCAAAGGGGACTGGACGAACTGAGGGAGCTGTTTTTT. Together with reference TRBV14 and TRBJ2-2, the CDR3 gives the full variable domain: EAGVTQFPSHSVIEKGQTVTLRCDPISGHDNLYWYRRVMGKEIKFLLHFVKESKQDESGMPNNRFLAERTGGTYSTLKVQPAELEDSGVYFCASSQRGLDELRELFFGEGSRLTVL.

V is TRBV7-2 and J is TRBJ2-7; D is uncertain. Trimming shortened V by 1 base and J by 5 bases, and 9 bases separated the two germline ends. CDR3 length: 13 residues. Germline loops: CDR1 SGHTA, CDR2 FQGNSA. CDR3 region: CASSLEFPDEQYF. Here the CDR3 DNA reads TGTGCCAGCAGCTTAGAGTTCCCCGACGAGCAGTACTTC. Full variable domain (missing parts from reference TRBV7-2 and TRBJ2-7): GAGVSQSPSNKVTEKGKDVELRCDPISGHTALYWYRQSLGQGLEFLIYFQGNSAPDKSGLPSDRFSAERTGGSVSTLTIQRTQQEDSAVYLCASSLEFPDEQYFGPGTRLTVT.

J is TRBJ2-3 and V is TRBV28; TRBD1 aligns across 10 bases. V was pared by 4 bases and J by 1 base, with 11 bases of the junction left unmatched. From germline, CDR1 is MDHEN and CDR2 SYDVKM. The CDR3 consists of 18 residues. This CDR3 is CASSSTGTGAIGTDTQYF. In nucleotides, the CDR3 is TGTGCCAGCAGTTCCACCGGGACAGGGGCGATCGGCACAGATACGCAGTATTTT.

The chain employs TRBV5-1 and TRBJ1-4; D is perhaps TRBD1 (6 bases). Trimming shortened V by 4 bases and J by 0 bases, and 16 bases separated the two germline ends. Germline V gives CDR1 SGHRS, CDR2 YFSETQ. The CDR3 consists of 17 residues. The CDR3 bases are TGCGCCAGCAGCCCGCGCGGGACACTTTCAACTAATGAAAAACTGTTTTTT. It translates to CASSPRGTLSTNEKLFF.

The CDR3 DNA follows: TGTGCCAGCAGCTTATCTCTCTACGAGCAGTACTTC. It specifies CASSLSLYEQYF. The chain recombines TRBV7-9 with TRBJ2-7; D call uncertain. Trimming shortened V by 2 bases and J by 3 bases, and 5 bases separated the two germline ends. Germline CDR1 and CDR2: SEHNR and FQNEAQ (reference sequence). The CDR3 spans 12 residues. The whole variable domain, remainder taken from reference TRBV7-9 and TRBJ2-7, is DTGVSQNPRHKITKRGQNVTFRCDPISEHNRLYWYRQTLGQGPEFLTYFQNEAQLEKSRLLSDRFSAERPKGSFSTLEIQRTEQGDSAMYLCASSLSLYEQYFGPGTRLTVT.

V and J are TRBV18 and TRBJ2-1, with D unclear. CDR1 KGHSH and CDR2 LQKENI come from the germline V gene. The CDR3 has 12 residues. Trimming removed 3 bases at V and 5 bases at J, with 5 bases between. This CDR3 is CASSPTDNEQFF. Here the CDR3 DNA reads TGTGCCAGCTCACCCACCGACAATGAGCAGTTCTTC.